Shown below are 6 T cell receptor beta chains from a single sample sequenced in a study of cytomegalovirus exposure and HLA in healthy donors. Amplification used 60 Vbeta primers and 13 Jbeta primers. This table comes from immunoSEQ multiplex PCR, and its TCRdb copy is limited to in-frame clones, with some not included. The data show 150,000 to 200,000 clones, 75% to 90% seen once. The sequenced sample was PBMCs. The receptors come from a middle-aged man in good health and CMV-seropositive.

The chain combines TRBV11-2 with TRBJ1-6; no reliable D call. Per the germline V gene, CDR1 is SGHAT and CDR2 is FQNNGV. This CDR3 is built from 16 residues. Trimming removed 2 bases from V and 6 bases from J, with 14 bases in between. The CDR3 bases are TGTGCCAGCAGCTTACTTATTGGCGGCAGTAATTCACCCCTCCACTTT. It encodes CASSLLIGGSNSPLHF. The full variable domain, its missing parts supplied by reference TRBV11-2 and TRBJ1-6, is EAGVAQSPRYKIIEKRQSVAFWCNPISGHATLYWYQQILGQGPKLLIQFQNNGVVDDSQLPKDRFSAERLKGVDSTLKIQPAKLEDSAVYLCASSLLIGGSNSPLHFGNGTRLTVT.

The chain has TRBV9 and TRBJ2-1; the D is unclear. This CDR3 contains 12 residues. The germline V gene encodes CDR1 SGDLS and CDR2 YYNGEE. Trimming removed 9 bases from V and 6 bases from J, with 13 bases in between. The CDR3 coding sequence is TGTGCCACCAATGGCTCGGGCAATGAGCAGTTCTTC. Its protein product is CATNGSGNEQFF.

This clone showed up just once. The chain recombines TRBV28 with TRBJ2-3; 10 bases are a match to TRBD1. The V and J ends lost 6 bases and 5 bases, in that order; junction bases with no gene match: 14. The CDR3 spans 17 residues. The germline gives CDR1 MDHEN, CDR2 SYDVKM. CDR3 residues: CASSPPPGQGRRDTQYF. The CDR3 bases are TGTGCCAGCAGCCCCCCGCCGGGACAGGGGAGGCGAGATACGCAGTATTTT.

This rearrangement joins TRBV4-3 to TRBJ1-6, with 7 bases fitting TRBD1. Germline V gene lookup returns CDR1 LGHNA and CDR2 YSLEER. CDR3 size: 15 residues. V gave up 0 bases and J gave up 9 bases; unmatched junction bases: 5. This CDR3 reads CASSQEAGDSSPLHF. The CDR3 DNA reads as TGCGCCAGCAGCCAAGAAGCGGGGGACAGTTCACCCCTCCACTTT.

The chain carries TRBV19 and TRBJ2-7; 9 nucleotides match TRBD1. The V gene end was trimmed by 11 bases and the J gene end by 2 bases; junction bases not matched to a gene: 10. The CDR3 has 14 amino acids. Per germline, CDR1 LNHDA and CDR2 SQIVND (reference sequence). The CDR3 spells CASLGGQGPYEQYF. CDR3 nucleotides: TGTGCCTCACTCGGGGGACAGGGCCCCTACGAGCAGTACTTC.

The chain links TRBV7-9 to TRBJ1-1, with D possibly matching TRBD1 (6 bases). Between the trimmed V and J ends, which lost 5 bases and 0 bases, there was a span of 13 bases. Germline lookup yields CDR1 SEHNR and CDR2 FQNEAQ (reference sequence). This CDR3 is 15 amino acids long. The CDR3 region has the DNA TGTGCCAGCAGCCCAATACAGGGCATGAACACTGAAGCTTTCTTT. This codes for CASSPIQGMNTEAFF.